This TCR beta chain was profiled in a study of shared clonotypes between healthy human individuals. Here immunoSEQ multiplex PCR was the method, and the copy in TCRdb shows in-frame clones only, minus some. This table holds a few million clones, 85% to 95% found once. The CDR3 runs to 16 residues. V lost 0 bases and J lost 7; bases outside the gene matches: 9. The germline V gene encodes CDR1 MNHEY and CDR2 SVGAGI. The sequencing sample was made of naive CD4+ T cells from PBMCs. Subset noted: CD45RA+ positively selected. The V call is TRBV6-5, the J call TRBJ1-1, with TRBD1 matching over 9 bases. The source is a man younger than 35 in good health. Some clones in this sample may be carry-over from other donors' samples. CDR3 loop: CASSYSAGTGILEAFF. CDR3 in DNA: TGTGCCAGCAGTTACTCAGCCGGGACAGGGATCCTTGAAGCTTTCTTT.